This T cell receptor beta chain was sequenced in a study of identifying expanded T cells in peripheral blood. The repertoire was sequenced with immunoSEQ multiplex PCR; TCRdb's copy has only in-frame clones and lacks some. The data contain about 89,000 clones, roughly 86% of them singletons. In germline, CDR1 is MNHNY, CDR2 SVGAGI (reference sequence). The V end was cut by 9 bases, the J end by 6 bases, with 20 bases between. The CDR3 is 14 amino acids. Study-wide points: Over two and four weeks, about 15 and 19 clones changed, versus around 1.1 between replicates. Clone count variance between roughly 2-week samples rose with total template count.

With regard to this clone: Its antigen remains unidentified.

This receptor was identified in a person between 18 and 69 years old in good health. The rearrangement uses TRBV6-6 and TRBJ1-2; a weak D match, TRBD1 (5 bases). Sequencing used blood. The CDR3 region is CASLGGVRGDGYTF. CDR3 DNA: TGTGCCAGTTTGGGGGGGGTAAGGGGCGATGGCTACACCTTC.